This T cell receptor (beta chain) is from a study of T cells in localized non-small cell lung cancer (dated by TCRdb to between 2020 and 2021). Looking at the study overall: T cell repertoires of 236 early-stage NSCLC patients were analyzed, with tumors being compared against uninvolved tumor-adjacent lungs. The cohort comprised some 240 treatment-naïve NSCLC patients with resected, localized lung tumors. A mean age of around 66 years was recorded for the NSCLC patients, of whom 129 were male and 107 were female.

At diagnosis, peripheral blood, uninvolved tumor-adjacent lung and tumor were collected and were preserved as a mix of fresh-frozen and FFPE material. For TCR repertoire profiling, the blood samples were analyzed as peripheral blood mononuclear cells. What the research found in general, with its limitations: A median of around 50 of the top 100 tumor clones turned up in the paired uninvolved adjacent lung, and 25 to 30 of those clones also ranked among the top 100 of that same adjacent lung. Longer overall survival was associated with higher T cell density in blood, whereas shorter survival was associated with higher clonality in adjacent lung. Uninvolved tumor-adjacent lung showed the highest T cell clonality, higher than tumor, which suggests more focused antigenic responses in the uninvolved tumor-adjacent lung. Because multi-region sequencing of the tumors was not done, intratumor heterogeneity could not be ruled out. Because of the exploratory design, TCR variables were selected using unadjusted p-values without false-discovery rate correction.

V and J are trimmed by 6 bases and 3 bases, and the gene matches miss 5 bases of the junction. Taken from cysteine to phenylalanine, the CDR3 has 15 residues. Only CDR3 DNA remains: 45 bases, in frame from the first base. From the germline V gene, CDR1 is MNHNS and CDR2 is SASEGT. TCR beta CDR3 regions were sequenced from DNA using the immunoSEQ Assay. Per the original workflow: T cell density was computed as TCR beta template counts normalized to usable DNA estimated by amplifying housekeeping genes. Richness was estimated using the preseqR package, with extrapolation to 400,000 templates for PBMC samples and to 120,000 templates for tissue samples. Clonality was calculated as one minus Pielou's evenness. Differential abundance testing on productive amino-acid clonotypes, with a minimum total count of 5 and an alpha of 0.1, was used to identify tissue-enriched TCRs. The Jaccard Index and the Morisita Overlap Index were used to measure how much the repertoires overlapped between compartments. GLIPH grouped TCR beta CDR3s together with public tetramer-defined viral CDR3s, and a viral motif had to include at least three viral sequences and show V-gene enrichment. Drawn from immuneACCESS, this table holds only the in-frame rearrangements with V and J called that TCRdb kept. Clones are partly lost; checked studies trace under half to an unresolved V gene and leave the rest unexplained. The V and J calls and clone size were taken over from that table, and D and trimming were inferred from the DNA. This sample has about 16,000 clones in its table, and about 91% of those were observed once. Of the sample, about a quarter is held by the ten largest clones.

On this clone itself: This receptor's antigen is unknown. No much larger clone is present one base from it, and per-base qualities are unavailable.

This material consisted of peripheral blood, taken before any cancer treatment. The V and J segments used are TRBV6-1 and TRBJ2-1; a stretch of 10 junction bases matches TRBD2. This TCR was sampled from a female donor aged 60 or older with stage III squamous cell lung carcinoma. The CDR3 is CASSPIAGGYNEQFF. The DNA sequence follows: TGTGCCAGCAGCCCCATAGCGGGAGGCTACAATGAGCAGTTCTTC.